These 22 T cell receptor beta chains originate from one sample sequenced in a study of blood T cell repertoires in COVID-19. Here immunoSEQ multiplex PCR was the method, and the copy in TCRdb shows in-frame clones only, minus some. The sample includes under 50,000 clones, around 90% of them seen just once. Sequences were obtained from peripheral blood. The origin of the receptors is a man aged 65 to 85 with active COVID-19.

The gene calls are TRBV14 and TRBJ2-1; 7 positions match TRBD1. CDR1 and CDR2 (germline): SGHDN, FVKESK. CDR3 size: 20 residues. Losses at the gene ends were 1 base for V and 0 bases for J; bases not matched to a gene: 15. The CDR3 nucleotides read TGTGCCAGCAGCCAAGGTCTTCCGGGACAGATTCAAAGCTCCTACAATGAGCAGTTCTTC. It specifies CASSQGLPGQIQSSYNEQFF.

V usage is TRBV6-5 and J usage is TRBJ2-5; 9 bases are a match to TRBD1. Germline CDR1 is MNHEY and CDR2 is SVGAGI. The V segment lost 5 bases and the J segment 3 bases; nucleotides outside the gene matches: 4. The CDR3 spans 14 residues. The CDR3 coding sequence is TGTGCCAGCAGTCCAGGACAGGGGAAAGAGACCCAGTACTTC. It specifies CASSPGQGKETQYF.

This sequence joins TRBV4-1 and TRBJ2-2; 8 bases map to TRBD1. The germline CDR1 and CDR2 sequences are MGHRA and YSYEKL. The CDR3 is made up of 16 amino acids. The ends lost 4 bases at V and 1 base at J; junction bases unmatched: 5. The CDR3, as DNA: TGCGCCAGCAGCCCCACAGGGGGAGGGAACACCGGGGAGCTGTTTTTT. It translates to CASSPTGGGNTGELFF.

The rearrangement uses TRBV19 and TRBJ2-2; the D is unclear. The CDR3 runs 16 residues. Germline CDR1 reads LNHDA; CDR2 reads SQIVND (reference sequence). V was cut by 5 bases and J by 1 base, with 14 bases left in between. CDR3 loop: CASSPLVSRNTGELFF. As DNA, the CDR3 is TGTGCCAGTAGTCCCCTCGTGAGTAGGAACACCGGGGAGCTGTTTTTT.

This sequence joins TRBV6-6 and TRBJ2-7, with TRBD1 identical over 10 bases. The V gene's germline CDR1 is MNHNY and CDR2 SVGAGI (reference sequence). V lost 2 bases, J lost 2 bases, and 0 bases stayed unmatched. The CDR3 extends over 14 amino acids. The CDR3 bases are TGTGCCAGCAGTTACGGGACAGGGGCCTACGAGCAGTACTTC. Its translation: CASSYGTGAYEQYF.

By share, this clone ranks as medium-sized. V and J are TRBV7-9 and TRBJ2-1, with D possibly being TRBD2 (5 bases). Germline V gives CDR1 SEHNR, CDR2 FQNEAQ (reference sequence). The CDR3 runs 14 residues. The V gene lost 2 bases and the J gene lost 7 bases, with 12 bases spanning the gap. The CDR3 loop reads CASSLLLPGNEQFF. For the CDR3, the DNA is TGTGCCAGCAGCTTATTGTTGCCGGGGAATGAGCAGTTCTTC.

The CDR3 coding sequence is TGTGCCAGCAGCTTCCCGGGCAGGGTGTCTGGAAACACCATATATTTT. Its translation is CASSFPGRVSGNTIYF. The chain recombines TRBV7-6 with TRBJ1-3; a possible D gene is TRBD1 (5 bases). The germline V and J ends were trimmed by 3 bases and 1 base, with 13 bases remaining between them. The CDR3 spans 16 residues. Germline V gene lookup returns CDR1 SGHVS and CDR2 FNYEAQ.

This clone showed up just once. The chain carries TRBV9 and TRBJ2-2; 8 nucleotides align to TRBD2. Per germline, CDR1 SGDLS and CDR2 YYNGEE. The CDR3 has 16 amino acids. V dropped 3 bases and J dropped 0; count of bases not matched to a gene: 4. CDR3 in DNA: TGTGCCAGCAGCGCCGGGGGGGCTACGAACACCGGGGAGCTGTTTTTT. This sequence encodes CASSAGGATNTGELFF.

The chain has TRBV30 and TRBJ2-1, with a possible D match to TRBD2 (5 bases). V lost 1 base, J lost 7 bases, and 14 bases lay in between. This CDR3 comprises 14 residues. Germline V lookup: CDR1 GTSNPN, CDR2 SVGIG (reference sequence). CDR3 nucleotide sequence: TGTGCCTGGAGTGATTCCCCGACTAAAAATGAGCAGTTCTTC. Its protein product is CAWSDSPTKNEQFF. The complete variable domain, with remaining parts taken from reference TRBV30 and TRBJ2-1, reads SQTIHQWPATLVQPVGSPLSLECTVEGTSNPNLYWYRQAAGRGLQLLFYSVGIGQISSEVPQNLSASRPQDRQFILSSKKLLLSDSGFYLCAWSDSPTKNEQFFGPGTRLTVL.

The CDR3 loop is CAIGTGAMNTEAFF. In nucleotides, the CDR3 is TGTGCCATCGGGACAGGGGCGATGAACACTGAAGCTTTCTTT. The V call is TRBV10-3, the J call TRBJ1-1; 10 nucleotides align to TRBD1. There are 14 residues in the CDR3. The germline CDR1 and CDR2 sequences are ENHRY and SYGVKD. J was trimmed by 0 bases and V by 8 bases; bases with no gene match: 3.

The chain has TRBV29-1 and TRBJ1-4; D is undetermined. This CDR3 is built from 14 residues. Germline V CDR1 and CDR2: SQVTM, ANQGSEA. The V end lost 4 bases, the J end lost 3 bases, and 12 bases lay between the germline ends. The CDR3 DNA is TGCAGCGTTGGAACCGGGTCAGCTAATGAAAAACTGTTTTTT. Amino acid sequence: CSVGTGSANEKLFF.

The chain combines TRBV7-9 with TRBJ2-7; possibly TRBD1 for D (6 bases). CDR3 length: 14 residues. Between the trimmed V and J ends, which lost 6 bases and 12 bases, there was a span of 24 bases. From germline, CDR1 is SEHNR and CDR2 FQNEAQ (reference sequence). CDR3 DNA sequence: TGTGCCAGCAGGCGTTCGGGGCAGGGGACCAGCGCGTACTTC. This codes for CASRRSGQGTSAYF.

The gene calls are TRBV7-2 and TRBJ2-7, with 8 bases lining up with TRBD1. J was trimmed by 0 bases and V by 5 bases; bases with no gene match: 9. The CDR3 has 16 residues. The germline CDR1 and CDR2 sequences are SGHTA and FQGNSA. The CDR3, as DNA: TGTGCCAGCAGCGTCTCAGGGGGCGTCCTCTCCTACGAGCAGTACTTC. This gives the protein CASSVSGGVLSYEQYF.

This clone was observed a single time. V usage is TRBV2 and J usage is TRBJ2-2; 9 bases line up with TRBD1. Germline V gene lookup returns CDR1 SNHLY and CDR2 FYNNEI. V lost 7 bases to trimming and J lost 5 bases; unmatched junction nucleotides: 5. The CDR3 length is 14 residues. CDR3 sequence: CASTDRGRTGELFF. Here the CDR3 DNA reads TGTGCCAGCACGGACAGGGGTAGAACCGGGGAGCTGTTTTTT.

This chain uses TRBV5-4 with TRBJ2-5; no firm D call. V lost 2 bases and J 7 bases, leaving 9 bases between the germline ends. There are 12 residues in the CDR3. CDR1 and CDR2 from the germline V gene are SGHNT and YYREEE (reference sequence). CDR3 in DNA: TGTGCCAGCAGCTTTAGCCCCGGGACCCAGTACTTC. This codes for CASSFSPGTQYF.

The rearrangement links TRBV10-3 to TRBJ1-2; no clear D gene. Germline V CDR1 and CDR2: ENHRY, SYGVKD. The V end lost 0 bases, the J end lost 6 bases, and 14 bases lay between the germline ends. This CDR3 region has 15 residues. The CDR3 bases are TGTGCCATCAGTGAGTCGCCAGGTTCCATTGATGGCTACACCTTC. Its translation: CAISESPGSIDGYTF.

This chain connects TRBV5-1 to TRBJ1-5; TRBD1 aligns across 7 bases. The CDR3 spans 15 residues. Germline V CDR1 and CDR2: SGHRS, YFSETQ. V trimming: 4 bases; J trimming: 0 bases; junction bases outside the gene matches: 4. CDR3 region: CASSRDSYSNQPQHF. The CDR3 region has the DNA TGCGCCAGCAGCCGGGACAGCTATAGCAATCAGCCCCAGCATTTT.

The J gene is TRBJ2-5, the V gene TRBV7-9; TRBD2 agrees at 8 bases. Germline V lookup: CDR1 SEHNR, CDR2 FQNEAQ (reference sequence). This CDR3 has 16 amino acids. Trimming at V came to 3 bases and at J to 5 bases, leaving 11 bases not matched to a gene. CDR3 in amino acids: CASSFSLSAGVETQYF. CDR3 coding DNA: TGTGCCAGCAGCTTTTCATTATCAGCGGGGGTTGAGACCCAGTACTTC.

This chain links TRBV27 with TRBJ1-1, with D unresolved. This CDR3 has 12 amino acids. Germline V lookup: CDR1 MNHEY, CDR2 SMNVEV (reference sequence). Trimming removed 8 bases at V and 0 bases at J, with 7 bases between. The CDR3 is CASRQVNTEAFF. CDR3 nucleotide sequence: TGTGCCAGCCGTCAGGTGAACACTGAAGCTTTCTTT.

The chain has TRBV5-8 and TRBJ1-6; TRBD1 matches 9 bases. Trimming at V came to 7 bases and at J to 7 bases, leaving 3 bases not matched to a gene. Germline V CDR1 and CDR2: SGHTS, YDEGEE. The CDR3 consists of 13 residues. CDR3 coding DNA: TGTGCCAGCGCGGGACAGGGAAATTCACCCCTCCACTTT. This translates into CASAGQGNSPLHF.

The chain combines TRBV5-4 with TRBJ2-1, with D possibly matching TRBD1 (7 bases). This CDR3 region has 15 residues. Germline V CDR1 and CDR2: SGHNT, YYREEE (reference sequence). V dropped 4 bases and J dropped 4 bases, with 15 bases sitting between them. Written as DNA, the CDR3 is TGTGCCAGCAGCCCGACAGGGACTCAATACAATGAGCAGTTCTTC. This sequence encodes CASSPTGTQYNEQFF.

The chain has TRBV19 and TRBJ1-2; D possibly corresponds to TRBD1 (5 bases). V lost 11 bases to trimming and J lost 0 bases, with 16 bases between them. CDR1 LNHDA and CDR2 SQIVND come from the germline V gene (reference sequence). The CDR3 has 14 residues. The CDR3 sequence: CASMPGPANYGYTF. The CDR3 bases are TGTGCCTCCATGCCAGGGCCAGCTAACTATGGCTACACCTTC.